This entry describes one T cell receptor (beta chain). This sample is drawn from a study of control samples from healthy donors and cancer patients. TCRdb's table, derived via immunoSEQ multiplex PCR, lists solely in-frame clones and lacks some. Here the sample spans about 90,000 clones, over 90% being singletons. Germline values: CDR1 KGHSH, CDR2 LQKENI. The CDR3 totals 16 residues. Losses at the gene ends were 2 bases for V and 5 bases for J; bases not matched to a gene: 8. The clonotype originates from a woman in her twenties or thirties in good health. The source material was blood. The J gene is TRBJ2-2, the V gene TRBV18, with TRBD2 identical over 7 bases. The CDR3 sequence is CASSPSLAASTGELFF. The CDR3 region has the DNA TGTGCCAGCTCACCAAGCCTAGCGGCATCAACCGGGGAGCTGTTTTTT.